This T cell receptor (beta chain) is from a study of regulatory T cells in long-lasting Graves disease. This clonotype was detected ten times or more. Its antigen is undetermined. Study results and caveats: Favored usage of TRBV28, TRBJ1-2 and TRBJ2-5 was recorded in persistent disease. Blood alone, not thyroid tissue, was studied.

According to the study, TCR beta libraries were built with iRepertoire HTBI primers and CDR3-region Arm-PCR. Via MiXCR, TCRdb re-called the multiplex PCR reads, giving one row per CDR3 protein. Of under 700,000 distinct CDR3 sequences in the sample, about 16% were seen once. The V end was cut by 4 bases, the J end by 1 base, with 7 bases between. CDR3 size: 12 residues. CDR1 DFQATT and CDR2 SNEGSKA come from the germline V gene (reference sequence). The time point was: newly diagnosed GD, antithyroid drugs for less than 3 months. Isolated PBMC RNA provided the starting material for the TCR library. This sample was also put to use in a study of T cells in Graves' hyperthyroidism and ophthalmopathy. Turning to that study: Most expanded thyroid clonotypes above 0.001 also appeared in blood.

V is TRBV20-1 and J is TRBJ1-1; D call uncertain. This clonotype was obtained from a middle-aged woman with Graves disease. The sequenced sample was peripheral blood mononuclear cells (PBMCs), obtained at new diagnosis, from a patient treated with antithyroid drugs. In DNA form, the CDR3 reads TGCAGTGCTACCCGGGAGAACACTGAAGCTTTCTTT. Encoded protein: CSATRENTEAFF.